This T cell receptor beta chain emerged from a study of shared clonotypes between healthy human individuals. Overall study context: Per donor, CD8 memory used one plate, CD8 naive used two, CD4 memory used three and CD4 naive used three.

CD4+ cells yielded CD45RA+ naive and CD45RA-negative memory subsets. The CDR3 runs 17 residues. CDR1 is SGHVS, CDR2 FQNEAQ, per germline. V lost 1 base and J lost 1, with 14 bases in between. Comments on this clone: Its antigen is as yet unknown.

Study-level points and caveats: When compared with the clonotypes that were shared by all four sorted-subset donors, the non-shared clonotypes turned out to have lower generation probabilities. In general, naive subsets displayed greater estimated richness than memory subsets did.

Here immunoSEQ multiplex PCR was the method, and the copy in TCRdb shows in-frame clones only, minus some. This table has roughly 2,300,000 clones, 85% to 95% appearing once. This TCR was recovered from a man between 18 and 35 years old in good health. Some clones in this sample may be carry-over from other donors' samples. Material for sequencing was naive CD4+ T cells from PBMCs. Subset of the sample: CD45RA+ positively selected. The rearrangement uses TRBV7-8 and TRBJ1-5, with D perhaps TRBD1 (6 bases). CDR3 in DNA: TGTGCCAGCAGCTTAGGCCGTTCGACAGGCAGCAATCAGCCCCAGCATTTT. Its translation: CASSLGRSTGSNQPQHF.